These 19 T cell receptor beta chains were sequenced from one sample in a study of human T cells and chemical hapten exposure. Time point specified: patch test 1, 2 weeks after DPC sensitization. The treatment: therapeutic diphenylcyclopropenone sensitization with weekly scalp DPC. TCRdb recomputed calls from the RACE reads with MiXCR, one row per CDR3 protein. The data hold around 99,000 distinct CDR3 sequences, with 9.5% to 15% observed a single time. Sequencing was performed on whole blood, taken in connection with sensitization to the hapten diphenylcyclopropenone (DPC). The origin of the receptors is a woman in her thirties or forties with alopecia areata. Some clones in this sample may be carry-over from other donors' samples.

The V gene is TRBV28, the J gene TRBJ2-7; D is possibly TRBD1 or TRBD2 (6 bases each). CDR3 length equals 13 residues. The V and J ends lost 5 bases and 3 bases respectively, with 11 bases between them. The germline gives CDR1 MDHEN, CDR2 SYDVKM. CDR3 protein: CASSRGQGYEQYF. The CDR3 DNA reads TGTGCCAGCAGTCGGGGGCAGGGCTACGAGCAGTACTTC. The variable domain in full, completed from reference TRBV28 and TRBJ2-7, reads DVKVTQSSRYLVKRTGEKVFLECVQDMDHENMFWYRQDPGLGLRLIYFSYDVKMKEKGDIPEGYSVSREKKERFSLILESASTNQTSMYLCASSRGQGYEQYFGPGTRLTVT.

The J gene is TRBJ2-1, the V gene TRBV4-1, with TRBD2 matching 7 bases. Trimming removed 4 bases from V and 0 bases from J; junction bases left unmatched: 12. Germline V CDR1 and CDR2: MGHRA, YSYEKL. The CDR3 extends over 18 amino acids. The CDR3: CASSPYYGRRGSYNEQFF. For the CDR3, the DNA is TGCGCCAGCAGCCCCTATTACGGGAGGCGTGGCTCCTACAATGAGCAGTTCTTC.

This clonotype was seen many times. The chain employs TRBV7-3 and TRBJ2-2; TRBD2 matches 9 bases. Germline V gene lookup returns CDR1 SGHTA and CDR2 FQGTGA. The CDR3 contains 15 residues. The trim removed 7 bases at V and 4 bases at J, leaving 7 bases unmatched. CDR3 coding DNA: TGTGCCAGCAAAGAGGCGGGAGGGCGCACCGGGGAGCTGTTTTTT. Translated, it gives CASKEAGGRTGELFF.

This clonotype is medium-sized (0.01 to 0.1%) within its sample. The rearrangement joins TRBV7-2 to TRBJ1-2, with 8 bases that match TRBD1. This CDR3 has 15 residues. The V segment lost 5 bases and the J segment 7 bases; nucleotides outside the gene matches: 12. Germline V gene sequence: CDR1 SGHTA, CDR2 FQGNSA. The CDR3 nucleotides are TGTGCCAGCAGCCCCCTTTGGTCAGGGACAGGTGGCTACACCTTC. It encodes CASSPLWSGTGGYTF.

The CDR3 reads CSVGHWDSPYEQYF. The CDR3 bases are TGCAGCGTTGGCCATTGGGACAGTCCCTACGAGCAGTACTTC. The chain employs TRBV29-1 and TRBJ2-7, with 7 bases that match TRBD1. The V gene's germline CDR1 is SQVTM and CDR2 ANQGSEA. The CDR3 is 14 amino acids. V shed 4 bases, J shed 2 bases, and the junction held 8 bases outside the gene matches.

This clonotype came up a few times. This chain uses TRBV28 with TRBJ2-7, with D perhaps matching TRBD1 (6 bases). Per the germline V gene, CDR1 is MDHEN and CDR2 is SYDVKM. This CDR3 comprises 12 residues. V lost 5 bases and J 7 bases, leaving 12 bases between the germline ends. CDR3 residues: CASSLTGWEQYF. CDR3 nucleotide sequence: TGTGCCAGCAGTCTCACAGGGTGGGAGCAGTACTTC. The full variable domain, rest sourced from reference TRBV28 and TRBJ2-7, is DVKVTQSSRYLVKRTGEKVFLECVQDMDHENMFWYRQDPGLGLRLIYFSYDVKMKEKGDIPEGYSVSREKKERFSLILESASTNQTSMYLCASSLTGWEQYFGPGTRLTVT.

This clonotype has just a few counts. The chain couples TRBV12-3 or TRBV12-4 to TRBJ2-3; TRBD1 matches at 7 bases. V shed 5 bases and J 0 bases; nucleotides not matched to a gene: 5. This CDR3 contains 15 residues. The CDR3: CASSDPGQSTDTQYF. For the CDR3, the DNA is TGTGCCAGCAGTGACCCGGGACAGAGCACAGATACGCAGTATTTT.

The chain carries TRBV19 and TRBJ2-2; D not resolved. Germline V CDR1 and CDR2: LNHDA, SQIVND (reference sequence). Trimming took off 6 bases at V and 4 bases at J, with 9 bases between the two ends. The CDR3 is 13 amino acids. The CDR3 is CASSIGITGELFF. The CDR3 DNA is TGTGCCAGTAGCATTGGGATCACCGGGGAGCTGTTTTTT.

This sequence joins TRBV6-1 and TRBJ2-3; TRBD2 might be the D (6 bases). V was trimmed by 2 bases and J by 3 bases, leaving 12 bases between them. The CDR3 runs 15 residues. From germline, CDR1 is MNHNS and CDR2 SASEGT. The CDR3, as DNA: TGTGCCAGCAGTGAAAGGAGGGGTCTAACAGATACGCAGTATTTT. Encoded protein: CASSERRGLTDTQYF.

J is TRBJ2-3 and V is TRBV4-2; TRBD1 matches 7 bases. The germline V gene has CDR1 LGHNA and CDR2 YNFKEQ. Losses at the gene ends were 5 bases for V and 2 bases for J; bases not matched to a gene: 10. CDR3 length: 16 residues. DNA for the CDR3: TGTGCCAGCAGCTCTCAGGGGGTAGCGCCCACAGATACGCAGTATTTT. It codes for CASSSQGVAPTDTQYF.

The chain employs TRBV28 and TRBJ1-2; no reliable D call. This CDR3 has 13 residues. V was shortened by 5 bases and J by 4 bases, with 11 bases between the two germline ends. CDR1 is MDHEN, CDR2 SYDVKM, per germline. The CDR3 region is CASSPVGAYGYTF. The CDR3 coding sequence is TGTGCCAGCAGTCCCGTAGGTGCCTATGGCTACACCTTC.

The V and J genes are TRBV7-2 and TRBJ2-3, with TRBD2 identical over 7 bases. After removal of 6 bases from V and 4 bases from J, the junction contained 13 bases not matched to a gene. CDR1 is SGHTA and CDR2 is FQGNSA in the germline V gene. The CDR3 sequence is 16 residues long. This CDR3 is CASRKSRAGVADTQYF. The CDR3 DNA is TGTGCCAGCAGAAAAAGTAGGGCGGGAGTGGCAGATACGCAGTATTTT.

There are a few counts of this clonotype. This chain connects TRBV10-1 to TRBJ2-3, with D perhaps TRBD1 (6 bases). Germline lookup yields CDR1 WNHNN and CDR2 SYGVQD (reference sequence). The CDR3 is 18 residues long. Trimming took off 7 bases at V and 0 bases at J, with 23 bases between the two ends. The CDR3 region has the DNA TGCGCCAGCATCTCTTGGGGGCAGGCCATTTTTAGCACAGATACGCAGTATTTT. It translates to CASISWGQAIFSTDTQYF.

J is TRBJ1-1 and V is TRBV2; weak D call: TRBD1 (5 bases). This CDR3 has 11 residues. Germline values: CDR1 SNHLY, CDR2 FYNNEI. V shed 8 bases and J shed 11 bases, with 15 bases lying between them. The CDR3 DNA sequence: TGTGCCAGCGGCGATACAGGTTCGGCTTTCTTT. Amino acids: CASGDTGSAFF.

The V gene is TRBV20-1, the J gene TRBJ2-7; 9 nucleotides align to TRBD2. After removal of 3 bases from V and 5 bases from J, the junction contained 2 bases not matched to a gene. Germline V gene lookup returns CDR1 DFQATT and CDR2 SNEGSKA (reference sequence). The CDR3 loop spans 12 amino acids. Here the CDR3 DNA reads TGCAGTGCTAGTGTAGCGGGAGACGAGCAGTACTTC. Translating gives CSASVAGDEQYF.

This clonotype has a handful of counts. V gene TRBV7-2 combines with J gene TRBJ2-7; 8 bases are a match to TRBD2. CDR1 and CDR2 from the germline V gene are SGHTA and FQGNSA. The CDR3 covers 14 residues. J lost 2 bases, V lost 1 base, and 1 base had no gene match. The CDR3 coding sequence is TGTGCCAGCAGCTTAGGGCGGGGGGCCTACGAGCAGTACTTC. Protein product: CASSLGRGAYEQYF.

This clonotype turned up a few times. This chain connects TRBV21-1 to TRBJ2-7; the D call of TRBD1 is as the table states it, not checked on the DNA. TRBV21-1 is a pseudogene segment. CDR3 length equals 14 residues. The CDR3 nucleotides are TGTGCCAGCCTAAAACCGCGAGGGGGACGCGAGCAGTACTTC. Its protein is CASLKPRGGREQYF.

The V gene is TRBV5-1, the J gene TRBJ1-6; D is possibly TRBD1 (5 bases). The CDR3 is 17 amino acids. Looked up from germline, CDR1 is SGHRS and CDR2 is YFSETQ. V was clipped by 0 bases and J by 5 bases, with 15 bases between them. DNA of the CDR3: TGCGCCAGCAGCTTGGAGTGGGGGTCGGGAAATAATTCACCCCTCCACTTT. It encodes CASSLEWGSGNNSPLHF.

The chain combines TRBV28 with TRBJ1-4; D is unclear. V was pared by 6 bases and J by 0 bases, with 11 bases between. The CDR3 spans 15 residues. CDR1 is MDHEN and CDR2 is SYDVKM in the germline V gene. CDR3 sequence: CASRPHSATNEKLFF. CDR3 in DNA: TGTGCCAGCAGACCCCACAGTGCAACTAATGAAAAACTGTTTTTT.